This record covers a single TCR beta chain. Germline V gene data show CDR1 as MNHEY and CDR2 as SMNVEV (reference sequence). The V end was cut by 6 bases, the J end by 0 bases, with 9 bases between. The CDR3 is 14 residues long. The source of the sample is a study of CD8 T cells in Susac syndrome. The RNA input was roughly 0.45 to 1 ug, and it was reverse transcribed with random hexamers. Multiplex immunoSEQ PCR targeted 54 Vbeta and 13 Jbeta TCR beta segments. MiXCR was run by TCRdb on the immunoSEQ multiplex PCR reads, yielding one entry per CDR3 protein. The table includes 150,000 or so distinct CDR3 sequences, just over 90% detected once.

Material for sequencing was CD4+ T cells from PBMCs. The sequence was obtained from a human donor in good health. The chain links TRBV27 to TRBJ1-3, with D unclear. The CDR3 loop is CASRQLRSGNTIYF. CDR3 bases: TGTGCCAGCAGGCAGCTTCGCTCTGGAAACACCATATATTTT.